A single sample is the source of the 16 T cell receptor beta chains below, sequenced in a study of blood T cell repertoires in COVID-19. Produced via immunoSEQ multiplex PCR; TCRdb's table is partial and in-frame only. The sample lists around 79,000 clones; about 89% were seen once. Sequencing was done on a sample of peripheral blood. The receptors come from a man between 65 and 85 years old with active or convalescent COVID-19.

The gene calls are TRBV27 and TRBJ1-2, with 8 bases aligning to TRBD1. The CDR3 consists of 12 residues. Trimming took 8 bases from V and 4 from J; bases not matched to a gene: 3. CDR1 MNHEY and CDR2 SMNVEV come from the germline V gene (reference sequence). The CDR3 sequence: CASGQGVYGYTF. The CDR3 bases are TGTGCCAGCGGACAGGGAGTCTATGGCTACACCTTC.

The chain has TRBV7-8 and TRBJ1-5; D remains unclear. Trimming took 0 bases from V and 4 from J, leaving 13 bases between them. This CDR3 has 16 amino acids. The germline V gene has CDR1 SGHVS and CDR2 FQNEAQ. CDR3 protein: CASSLAAGTINQPQHF. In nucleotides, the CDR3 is TGTGCCAGCAGCTTAGCGGCAGGTACCATTAATCAGCCCCAGCATTTT.

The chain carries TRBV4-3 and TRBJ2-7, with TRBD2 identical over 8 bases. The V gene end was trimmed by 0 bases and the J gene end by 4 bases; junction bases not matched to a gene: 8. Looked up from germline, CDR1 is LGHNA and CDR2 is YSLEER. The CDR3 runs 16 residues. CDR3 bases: TGCGCCAGCAGCCAAGACCTCGGACTAGCTCAATACGAGCAGTACTTC. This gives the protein CASSQDLGLAQYEQYF.

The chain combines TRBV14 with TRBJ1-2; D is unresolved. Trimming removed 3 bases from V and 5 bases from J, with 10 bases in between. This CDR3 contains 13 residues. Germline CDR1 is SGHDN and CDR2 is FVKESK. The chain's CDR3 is CASSQTSGYGYTF. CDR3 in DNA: TGTGCCAGCAGCCAGACCTCGGGATATGGCTACACCTTC.

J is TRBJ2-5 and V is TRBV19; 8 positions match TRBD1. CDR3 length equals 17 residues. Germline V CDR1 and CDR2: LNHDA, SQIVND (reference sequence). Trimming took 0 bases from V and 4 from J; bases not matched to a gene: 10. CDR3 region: CASSIERGQGASETQYF. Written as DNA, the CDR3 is TGTGCCAGTAGTATAGAGAGGGGGCAGGGGGCTTCAGAGACCCAGTACTTC.

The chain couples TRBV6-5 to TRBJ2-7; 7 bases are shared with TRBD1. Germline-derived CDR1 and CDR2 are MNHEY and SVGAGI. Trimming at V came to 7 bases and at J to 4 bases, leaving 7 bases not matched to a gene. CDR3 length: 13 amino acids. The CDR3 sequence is CASTGQNHYEQYF. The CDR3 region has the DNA TGTGCCAGCACGGGACAGAACCATTACGAGCAGTACTTC.

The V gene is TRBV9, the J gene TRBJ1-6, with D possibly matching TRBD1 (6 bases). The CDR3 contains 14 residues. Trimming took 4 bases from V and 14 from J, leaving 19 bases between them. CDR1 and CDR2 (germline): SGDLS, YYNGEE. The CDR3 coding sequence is TGTGCCAGCAGCCCCCGAGGGGGGGGATTAGCCCTCCACTTT. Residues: CASSPRGGGLALHF. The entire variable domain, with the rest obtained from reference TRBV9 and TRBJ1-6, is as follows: DSGVTQTPKHLITATGQRVTLRCSPRSGDLSVYWYQQSLDQGLQFLIQYYNGEERAKGNILERFSAQQFPDLHSELNLSSLELGDSALYFCASSPRGGGLALHFGNGTRLTVT.

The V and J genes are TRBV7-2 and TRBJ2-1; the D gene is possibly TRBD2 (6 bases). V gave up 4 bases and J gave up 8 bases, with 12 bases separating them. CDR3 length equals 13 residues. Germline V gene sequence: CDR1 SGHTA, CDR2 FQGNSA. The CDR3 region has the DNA TGTGCCAGCAGCTGGACTAACGGGTATGAGCAGTTCTTC. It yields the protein CASSWTNGYEQFF.

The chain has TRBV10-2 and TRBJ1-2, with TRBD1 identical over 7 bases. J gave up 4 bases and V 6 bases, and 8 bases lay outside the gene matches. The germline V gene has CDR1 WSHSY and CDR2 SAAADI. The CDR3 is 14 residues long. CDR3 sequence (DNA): TGCGCCAGCAGCCTGACAGGGAATGTCTATGGCTACACCTTC. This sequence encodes CASSLTGNVYGYTF.

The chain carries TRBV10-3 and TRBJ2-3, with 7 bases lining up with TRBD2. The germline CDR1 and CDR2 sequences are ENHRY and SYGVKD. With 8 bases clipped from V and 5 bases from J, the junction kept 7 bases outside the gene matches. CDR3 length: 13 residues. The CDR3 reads CAIRRGTKDTQYF. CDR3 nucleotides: TGTGCCATCCGTCGGGGGACTAAAGATACGCAGTATTTT.

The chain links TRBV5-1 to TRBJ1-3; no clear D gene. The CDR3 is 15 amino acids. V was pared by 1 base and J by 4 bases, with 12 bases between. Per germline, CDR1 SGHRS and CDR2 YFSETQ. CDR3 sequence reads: CASSLLGELGNTIYF. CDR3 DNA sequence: TGCGCCAGCAGCTTGCTGGGAGAACTAGGAAACACCATATATTTT.

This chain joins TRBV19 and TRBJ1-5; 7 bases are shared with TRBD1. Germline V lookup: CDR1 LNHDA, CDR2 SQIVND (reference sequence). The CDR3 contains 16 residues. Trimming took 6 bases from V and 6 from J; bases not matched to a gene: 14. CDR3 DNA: TGTGCCAGTAGCATATCCGGTACAGGGGTGAGTCAGCCCCAGCATTTT. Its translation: CASSISGTGVSQPQHF.

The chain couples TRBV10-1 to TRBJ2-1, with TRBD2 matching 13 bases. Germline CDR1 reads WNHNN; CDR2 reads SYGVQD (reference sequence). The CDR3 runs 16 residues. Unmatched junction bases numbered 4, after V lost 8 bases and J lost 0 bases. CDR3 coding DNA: TGCGCCAGCGGAGGGACTAGCGGGACCTCCTACAATGAGCAGTTCTTC. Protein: CASGGTSGTSYNEQFF.

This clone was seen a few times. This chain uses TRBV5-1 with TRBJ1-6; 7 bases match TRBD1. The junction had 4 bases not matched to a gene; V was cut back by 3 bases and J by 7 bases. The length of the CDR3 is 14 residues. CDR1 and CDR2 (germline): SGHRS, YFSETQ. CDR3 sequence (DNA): TGCGCCAGCAGCTCGGTAGGGGGCAATTCACCCCTCCACTTT. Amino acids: CASSSVGGNSPLHF.

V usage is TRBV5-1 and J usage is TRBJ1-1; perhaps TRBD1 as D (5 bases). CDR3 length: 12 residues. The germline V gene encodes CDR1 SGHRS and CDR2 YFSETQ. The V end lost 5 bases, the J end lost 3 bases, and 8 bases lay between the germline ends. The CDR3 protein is CASRQQDTEAFF. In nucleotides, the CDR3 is TGCGCCAGCAGACAACAGGACACTGAAGCTTTCTTT. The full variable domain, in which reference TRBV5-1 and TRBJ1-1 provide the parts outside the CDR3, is KAGVTQTPRYLIKTRGQQVTLSCSPISGHRSVSWYQQTPGQGLQFLFEYFSETQRNKGNFPGRFSGRQFSNSRSEMNVSTLELGDSALYLCASRQQDTEAFFGQGTRLTVV.

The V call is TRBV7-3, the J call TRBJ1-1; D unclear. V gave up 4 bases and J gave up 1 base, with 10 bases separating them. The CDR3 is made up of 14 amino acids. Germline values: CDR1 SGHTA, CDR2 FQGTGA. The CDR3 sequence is CASSSSGGNTEAFF. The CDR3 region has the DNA TGTGCCAGCAGCTCAAGCGGAGGGAACACTGAAGCTTTCTTT.